The 10 T cell receptor beta chains below were found in one sample sequenced in a study of TIL therapy for anti-PD-1-resistant metastatic lung cancer. The time point was: pre-treatment sample, taken before nivolumab and TIL therapy. This was the immunoSEQ v3 assay. The table came from immunoSEQ multiplex PCR; TCRdb's copy has only in-frame clones and leaves some out. The sample lists about 36,000 clones; more than 60% were seen once. Sequences were derived from blood, sampled at baseline. These receptors all come from a person aged 25 to 80 with non-small cell lung cancer.

J is TRBJ1-1 and V is TRBV7-9; no clear D gene. CDR1 and CDR2 from the germline V gene are SEHNR and FQNEAQ (reference sequence). The CDR3 runs 13 residues. Trimming shortened V by 1 base and J by 5 bases, and 8 bases separated the two germline ends. CDR3 in amino acids: CASSLERWTEAFF. In nucleotides, the CDR3 is TGTGCCAGCAGCTTAGAAAGATGGACTGAAGCTTTCTTT.

This clone has only a few counts. Since no conserved phenylalanine or tryptophan closes the CDR3, a read error is the likely cause. No DNA is shown, since the ends of the CDR3 on it are uncertain; the CDR3 is the one TCRdb lists. The rearrangement joins TRBV5-6 to TRBJ2-7; the D call in the table, TRBD2, was not verified against the DNA. CDR1 is SGHDT, CDR2 YYEEEE, per germline. The CDR3 has 12 residues if both end residues are counted. CDR3 sequence: CASSWRTSGRAE.

This chain uses TRBV19 with TRBJ1-1, with 7 bases lining up with TRBD1. This CDR3 has 15 residues. V dropped 1 base and J dropped 5; count of bases not matched to a gene: 7. Germline CDR1 and CDR2: LNHDA and SQIVND (reference sequence). The chain's CDR3 is CASSIVAQGRTEAFF. As DNA, the CDR3 is TGTGCCAGTAGTATAGTCGCACAGGGGAGGACTGAAGCTTTCTTT.

The chain couples TRBV6-5 to TRBJ1-1; D gene unclear. Germline values: CDR1 MNHEY, CDR2 SVGAGI. V was pared by 0 bases and J by 4 bases, with 12 bases between. The CDR3 covers 15 residues. The CDR3 DNA is TGTGCCAGCAGTTACTCGAAGGGTCTGGGCACTGAAGCTTTCTTT. Its translation: CASSYSKGLGTEAFF.

The J gene is TRBJ1-1, the V gene TRBV10-3; tentative D call: TRBD1 (6 bases). V was pared by 8 bases and J by 0 bases, with 16 bases between. This CDR3 spans 15 amino acids. Germline values: CDR1 ENHRY, CDR2 SYGVKD. For the CDR3, the DNA is TGTGCCATCGAGGGAGAGAGGGGGTTGAACACTGAAGCTTTCTTT. Residues: CAIEGERGLNTEAFF.

The V gene is TRBV10-2, the J gene TRBJ2-2; D may correspond to TRBD1 or TRBD2 (5 bases each). V was shortened by 9 bases and J by 3 bases, with 11 bases between the two germline ends. This CDR3 has 13 amino acids. Germline lookup yields CDR1 WSHSY and CDR2 SAAADI. The CDR3 coding sequence is TGCGCCAGAGGTATGGGGGACACCGGGGAGCTGTTTTTT. This sequence encodes CARGMGDTGELFF.

This clone was found a few times. The chain combines TRBV6-5 with TRBJ1-3; 8 bases agree with TRBD1. The CDR3 runs 15 residues. Unmatched junction bases numbered 6, after V lost 4 bases and J lost 4 bases. Germline values: CDR1 MNHEY, CDR2 SVGAGI. The DNA of the CDR3 is TGTGCCAGCAGTTCCGGACAGGGTCGGGGAAACACCATATATTTT. It is translated as CASSSGQGRGNTIYF.

Here the CDR3 reads CASSPRMVGAEKLFF. CDR3 coding DNA: TGTGCCAGCAGCCCCCGGATGGTGGGGGCTGAAAAACTGTTTTTT. This sequence joins TRBV9 and TRBJ1-4; perhaps TRBD1 as D (6 bases). Trimming removed 4 bases from V and 7 bases from J, with 17 bases in between. Germline V gene sequence: CDR1 SGDLS, CDR2 YYNGEE. This CDR3 is built from 15 residues.

The chain is built from TRBV9 and TRBJ2-1; either TRBD1 or TRBD2 may supply D (6 bases each). V shed 1 base and J shed 0 bases, with 8 bases lying between them. This CDR3 has 15 residues. Germline loops: CDR1 SGDLS, CDR2 YYNGEE. CDR3 loop: CASSVSGASYNEQFF. DNA of the CDR3: TGTGCCAGCAGCGTATCGGGGGCCTCCTACAATGAGCAGTTCTTC. Filled out from reference TRBV9 and TRBJ2-1, the complete variable domain reads DSGVTQTPKHLITATGQRVTLRCSPRSGDLSVYWYQQSLDQGLQFLIQYYNGEERAKGNILERFSAQQFPDLHSELNLSSLELGDSALYFCASSVSGASYNEQFFGPGTRLTVL.

The chain recombines TRBV18 with TRBJ2-1; 12 nucleotides align to TRBD2. Unmatched junction bases numbered 2, after V lost 3 bases and J lost 5 bases. The germline CDR1 and CDR2 sequences are KGHSH and LQKENI. CDR3 length: 15 residues. This CDR3 is CASSPRLAGDNEQFF. DNA of the CDR3: TGTGCCAGCTCACCCAGACTAGCGGGGGACAATGAGCAGTTCTTC.